The 7 T cell receptor beta chains in this list originate from one sample, sequenced in a study of cytomegalovirus exposure and HLA in healthy donors. The method was immunoSEQ multiplex PCR; TCRdb's version includes in-frame clones alone and lacks a portion of them. The table lists 60,000 to 65,000 clones, 90% to 97% of them singletons. The sample consisted of PBMCs. All receptors derive from a woman younger than 30 in good health and CMV-seronegative.

This sequence joins TRBV7-8 and TRBJ2-2; TRBD2 matches at 11 bases. With 5 bases clipped from V and 3 bases from J, the junction kept 8 bases outside the gene matches. The CDR3 contains 17 residues. Germline V gene sequence: CDR1 SGHVS, CDR2 FQNEAQ. The CDR3 protein is CASSPLGTSGDTGELFF. The CDR3 region has the DNA TGTGCCAGCAGCCCCCTCGGGACTAGCGGCGACACCGGGGAGCTGTTTTTT.

V gene TRBV18 combines with J gene TRBJ2-7; a possible D gene is TRBD1 (5 bases). Germline V lookup: CDR1 KGHSH, CDR2 LQKENI. There are 17 residues in the CDR3. The V end lost 2 bases, the J end lost 4 bases, and 21 bases lay between the germline ends. The CDR3 loop is CASSPNLAQGTRYEQYF. The CDR3 region has the DNA TGTGCCAGCTCACCAAATCTTGCGCAGGGTACGAGGTACGAGCAGTACTTC. The full variable domain, rest sourced from reference TRBV18 and TRBJ2-7, is NAGVMQNPRHLVRRRGQEARLRCSPMKGHSHVYWYRQLPEEGLKFMVYLQKENIIDESGMPKERFSAEFPKEGPSILRIQQVVRGDSAAYFCASSPNLAQGTRYEQYFGPGTRLTVT.

This chain connects TRBV28 to TRBJ2-7; the match to TRBD2 covers 11 bases. V was pared by 6 bases and J by 4 bases, with 17 bases of the junction left unmatched. The CDR3 consists of 18 residues. Germline assignment: CDR1 MDHEN and CDR2 SYDVKM. CDR3 sequence: CASSPALAGVYFGYEQYF. CDR3 in DNA: TGTGCCAGCAGCCCGGCACTAGCGGGAGTGTATTTTGGGTACGAGCAGTACTTC.

The chain combines TRBV7-2 with TRBJ2-2; D ambiguous. The V gene's germline CDR1 is SGHTA and CDR2 FQGNSA. The CDR3 is made up of 14 amino acids. V lost 1 base and J lost 3, with 6 bases in between. The CDR3 region has the DNA TGTGCCAGCAGCTTAGTGGCCCACACCGGGGAGCTGTTTTTT. This gives the protein CASSLVAHTGELFF.

The chain carries TRBV19 and TRBJ2-3; tentatively, D is TRBD2 (6 bases). V dropped 7 bases and J dropped 2 bases, with 16 bases sitting between them. Germline V gene lookup returns CDR1 LNHDA and CDR2 SQIVND (reference sequence). The CDR3 extends over 15 amino acids. CDR3 protein: CASTGRGGSTDTQYF. CDR3 nucleotides: TGTGCCAGTACCGGACGGGGAGGATCCACAGATACGCAGTATTTT.

The rearrangement joins TRBV11-2 to TRBJ1-2; D may be TRBD1 (6 bases). The length of the CDR3 is 15 residues. Trimming took 7 bases from V and 3 from J, leaving 18 bases between them. The germline V gene encodes CDR1 SGHAT and CDR2 FQNNGV. CDR3: CASTLAGGAHYGYTF. CDR3 sequence (DNA): TGTGCCAGCACCCTAGCGGGGGGGGCCCACTATGGCTACACCTTC. The full variable domain, in which reference TRBV11-2 and TRBJ1-2 provide the parts outside the CDR3, is EAGVAQSPRYKIIEKRQSVAFWCNPISGHATLYWYQQILGQGPKLLIQFQNNGVVDDSQLPKDRFSAERLKGVDSTLKIQPAKLEDSAVYLCASTLAGGAHYGYTFGSGTRLTVV.

V is TRBV7-7 and J is TRBJ2-5; no reliable D call. Germline CDR1 is SSHAT and CDR2 is FNYEAQ (reference sequence). The CDR3 is 15 residues long. Trimming stripped 1 base from V and 1 base from J, with 10 bases between. CDR3 in amino acids: CASSLGVGGQETQYF. The CDR3 nucleotides are TGTGCCAGCAGCTTAGGGGTCGGCGGCCAAGAGACCCAGTACTTC.